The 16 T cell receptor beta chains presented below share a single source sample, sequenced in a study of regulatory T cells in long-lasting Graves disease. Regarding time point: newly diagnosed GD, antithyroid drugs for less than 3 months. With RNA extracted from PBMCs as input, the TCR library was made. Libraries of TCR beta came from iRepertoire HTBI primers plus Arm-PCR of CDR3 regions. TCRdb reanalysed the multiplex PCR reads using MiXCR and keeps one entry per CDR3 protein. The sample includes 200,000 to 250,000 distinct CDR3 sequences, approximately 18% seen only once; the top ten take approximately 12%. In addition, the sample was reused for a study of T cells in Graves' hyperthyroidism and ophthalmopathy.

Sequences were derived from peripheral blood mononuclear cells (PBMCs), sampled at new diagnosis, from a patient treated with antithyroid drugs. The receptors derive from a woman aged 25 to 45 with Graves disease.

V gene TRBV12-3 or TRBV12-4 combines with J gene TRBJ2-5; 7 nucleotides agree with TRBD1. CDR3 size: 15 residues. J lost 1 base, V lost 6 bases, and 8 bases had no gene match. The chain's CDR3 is CASSSSGTVQETQYF. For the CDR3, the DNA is TGTGCCAGCAGCAGCTCCGGGACAGTCCAAGAGACCCAGTACTTC.

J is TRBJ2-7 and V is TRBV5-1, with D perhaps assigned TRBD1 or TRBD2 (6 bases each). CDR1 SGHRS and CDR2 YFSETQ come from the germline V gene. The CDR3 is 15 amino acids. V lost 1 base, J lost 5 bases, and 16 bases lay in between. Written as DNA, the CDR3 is TGCGCCAGCAGCTTGTCCGGGGGCTCCTTTGACGAGCAGTACTTC. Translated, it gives CASSLSGGSFDEQYF.

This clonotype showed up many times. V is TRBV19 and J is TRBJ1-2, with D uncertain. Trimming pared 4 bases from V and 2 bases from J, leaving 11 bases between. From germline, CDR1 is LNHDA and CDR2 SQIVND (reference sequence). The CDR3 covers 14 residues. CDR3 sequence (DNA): TGTGCCAGTAGTACCTGGACGGCCAACTATGGCTACACCTTC. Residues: CASSTWTANYGYTF.

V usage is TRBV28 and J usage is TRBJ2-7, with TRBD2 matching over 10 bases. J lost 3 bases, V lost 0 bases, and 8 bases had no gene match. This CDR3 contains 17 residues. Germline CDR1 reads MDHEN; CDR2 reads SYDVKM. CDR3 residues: CASSLWLAGVDGYEQYF. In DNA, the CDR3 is TGTGCCAGCAGTTTATGGCTAGCGGGAGTCGATGGCTACGAGCAGTACTTC. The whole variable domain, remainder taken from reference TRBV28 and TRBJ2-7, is DVKVTQSSRYLVKRTGEKVFLECVQDMDHENMFWYRQDPGLGLRLIYFSYDVKMKEKGDIPEGYSVSREKKERFSLILESASTNQTSMYLCASSLWLAGVDGYEQYFGPGTRLTVT.

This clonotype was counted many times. The CDR3 coding sequence is TGTGCCAGCAGCCGAGATAGGGGTTTGGGTGAAAAACTGTTTTTT. Translation gives CASSRDRGLGEKLFF. The chain is built from TRBV11-2 and TRBJ1-4, with a weak D call TRBD1 (5 bases). Germline loops: CDR1 SGHAT, CDR2 FQNNGV. The CDR3 length is 15 residues. The V and J ends lost 5 bases and 7 bases respectively, with 17 bases between them.

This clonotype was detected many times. DNA for the CDR3: TGTGCCAGCAGTGAAGGTAGCAATCAGCCCCAGCATTTT. Its protein product is CASSEGSNQPQHF. V gene TRBV6-4 combines with J gene TRBJ1-5; D is unclear. Deletions cut 3 bases from V and 0 bases from J, with 3 bases between. Germline V gives CDR1 MRHNA, CDR2 SNTAGT. The CDR3 is 13 amino acids.

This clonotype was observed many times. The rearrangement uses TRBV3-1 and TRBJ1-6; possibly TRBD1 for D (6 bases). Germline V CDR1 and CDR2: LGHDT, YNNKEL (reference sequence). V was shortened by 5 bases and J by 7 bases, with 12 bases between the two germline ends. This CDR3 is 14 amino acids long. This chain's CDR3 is CASSNRAGNSPLHF. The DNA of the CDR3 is TGTGCCAGCAGCAACAGGGCTGGAAATTCACCCCTCCACTTT.

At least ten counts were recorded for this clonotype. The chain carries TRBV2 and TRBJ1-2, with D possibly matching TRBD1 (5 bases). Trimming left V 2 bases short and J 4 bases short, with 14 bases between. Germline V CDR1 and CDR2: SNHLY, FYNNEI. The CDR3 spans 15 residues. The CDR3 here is CASSEFGLQVYGYTF. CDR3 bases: TGTGCCAGCAGTGAATTTGGTTTACAGGTCTATGGCTACACCTTC.

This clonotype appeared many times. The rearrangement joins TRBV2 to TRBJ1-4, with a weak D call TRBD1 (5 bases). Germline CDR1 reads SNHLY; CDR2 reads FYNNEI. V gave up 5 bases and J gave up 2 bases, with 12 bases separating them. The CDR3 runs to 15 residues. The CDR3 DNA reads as TGTGCCAGCAGTTTGACCGGGACGACTAATGAAAAACTGTTTTTT. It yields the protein CASSLTGTTNEKLFF.

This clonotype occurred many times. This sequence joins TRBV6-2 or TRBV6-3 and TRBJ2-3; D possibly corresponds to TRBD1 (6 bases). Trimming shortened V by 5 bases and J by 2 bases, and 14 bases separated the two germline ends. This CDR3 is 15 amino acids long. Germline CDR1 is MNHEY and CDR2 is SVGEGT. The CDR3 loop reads CASSEDRRSTDTQYF. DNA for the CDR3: TGTGCCAGCAGTGAAGACAGGCGGTCCACAGATACGCAGTATTTT.

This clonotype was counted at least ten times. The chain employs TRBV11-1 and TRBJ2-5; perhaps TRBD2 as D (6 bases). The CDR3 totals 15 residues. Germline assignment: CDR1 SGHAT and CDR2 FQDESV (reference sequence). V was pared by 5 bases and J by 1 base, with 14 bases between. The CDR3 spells CASSPMFGGQETQYF. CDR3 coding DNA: TGTGCCAGCAGCCCAATGTTCGGGGGCCAAGAGACCCAGTACTTC.

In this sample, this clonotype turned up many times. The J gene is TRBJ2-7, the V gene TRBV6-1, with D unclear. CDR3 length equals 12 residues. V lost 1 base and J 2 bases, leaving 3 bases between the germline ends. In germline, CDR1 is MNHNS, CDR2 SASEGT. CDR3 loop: CASSEVPYEQYF. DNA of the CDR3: TGTGCCAGCAGTGAAGTGCCCTACGAGCAGTACTTC.

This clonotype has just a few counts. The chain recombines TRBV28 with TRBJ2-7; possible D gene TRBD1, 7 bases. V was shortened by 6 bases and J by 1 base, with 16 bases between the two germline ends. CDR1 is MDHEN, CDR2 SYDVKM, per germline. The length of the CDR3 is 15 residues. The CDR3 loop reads CASRRKTGRSYEQYF. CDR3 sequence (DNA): TGTGCCAGCAGAAGAAAGACAGGGAGGTCCTACGAGCAGTACTTC.

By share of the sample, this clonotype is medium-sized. CDR3 amino acids: CASSGGDRERNTEAFF. The CDR3 coding sequence is TGTGCCAGCAGTGGAGGGGACAGGGAGCGTAACACTGAAGCTTTCTTT. The chain employs TRBV2 and TRBJ1-1; 9 bases match TRBD1. Germline CDR1 reads SNHLY; CDR2 reads FYNNEI. V dropped 4 bases and J dropped 2; count of bases not matched to a gene: 8. This CDR3 comprises 16 residues. The full variable domain, its missing parts supplied by reference TRBV2 and TRBJ1-1, is EPEVTQTPSHQVTQMGQEVILRCVPISNHLYFYWYRQILGQKVEFLVSFYNNEISEKSEIFDDQFSVERPDGSNFTLKIRSTKLEDSAMYFCASSGGDRERNTEAFFGQGTRLTVV.

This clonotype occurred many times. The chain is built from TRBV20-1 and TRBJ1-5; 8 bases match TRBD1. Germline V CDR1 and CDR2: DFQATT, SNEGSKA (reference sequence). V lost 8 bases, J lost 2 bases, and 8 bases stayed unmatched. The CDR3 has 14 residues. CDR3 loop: CSPGTGGRNQPQHF. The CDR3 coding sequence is TGCAGTCCTGGGACAGGTGGACGCAATCAGCCCCAGCATTTT.

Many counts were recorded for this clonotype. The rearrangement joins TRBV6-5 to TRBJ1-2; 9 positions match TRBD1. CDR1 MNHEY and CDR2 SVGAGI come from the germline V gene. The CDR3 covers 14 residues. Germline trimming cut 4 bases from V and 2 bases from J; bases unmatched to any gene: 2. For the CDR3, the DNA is TGTGCCAGCAGTTGGGGGACAGGGAACTATGGCTACACCTTC. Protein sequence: CASSWGTGNYGYTF.